Reported below is one T cell receptor beta chain. Looked up from germline, CDR1 is MNHNS and CDR2 is SASEGT. This CDR3 is built from 16 residues. The V gene end was trimmed by 5 bases and the J gene end by 6 bases; junction bases not matched to a gene: 13. The data derive from a study of T-cell reconstitution after alpha-beta-depleted transplantation in children. The TCRbeta library was prepared with unique molecular identifiers. A single record per CDR3 protein comes from TCRdb applying MiXCR to the PCR reads. The sample yields about 540,000 distinct CDR3 sequences, around 18% seen once. This TCR was sampled from a human donor who donated a stem cell graft to a child with acute lymphoblastic leukemia. V gene TRBV6-1 combines with J gene TRBJ1-5, with 7 positions matching TRBD1. The sequencing used PBMCs from the stem cell graft donor, collected from the stem cell graft. The CDR3 DNA sequence: TGTGCCAGCAGTCCATCTCTGACAGGGAGAGCTCAGCCCCAGCATTTT. It encodes CASSPSLTGRAQPQHF.